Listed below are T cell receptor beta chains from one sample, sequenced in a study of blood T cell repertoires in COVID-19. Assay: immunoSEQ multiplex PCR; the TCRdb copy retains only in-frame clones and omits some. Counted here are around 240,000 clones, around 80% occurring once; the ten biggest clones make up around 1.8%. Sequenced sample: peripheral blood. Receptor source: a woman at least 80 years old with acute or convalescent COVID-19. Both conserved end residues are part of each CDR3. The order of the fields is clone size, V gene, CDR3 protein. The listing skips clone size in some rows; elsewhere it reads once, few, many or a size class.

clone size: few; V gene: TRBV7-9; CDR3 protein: CASSVPPGDYEQYF
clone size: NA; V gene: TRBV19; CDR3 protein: CASTQAGGKNEAFF
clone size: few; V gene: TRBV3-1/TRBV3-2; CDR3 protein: CASSNRDSNSPLHF
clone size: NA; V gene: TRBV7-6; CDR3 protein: CASSPRDRENTEAFF
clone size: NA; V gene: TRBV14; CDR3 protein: CASSQAGAGNTEAFF
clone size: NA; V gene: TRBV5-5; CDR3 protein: CASSPIAAGGQQFF
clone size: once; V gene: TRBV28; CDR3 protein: CASSLNPGHHGYTF
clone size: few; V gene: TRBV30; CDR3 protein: CAWSVLPTGSDEQFF
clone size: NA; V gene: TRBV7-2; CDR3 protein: CASSSRAAANTGELFF
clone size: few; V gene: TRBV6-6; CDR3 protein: CASILDRNYGYTF
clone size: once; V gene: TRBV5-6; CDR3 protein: CASTKVSTGNYGYTF
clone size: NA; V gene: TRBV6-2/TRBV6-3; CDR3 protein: CASSRLAGGLEQFF
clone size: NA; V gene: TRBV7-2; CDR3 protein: CASSVTGIQETQYF
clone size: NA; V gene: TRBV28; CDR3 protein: CASRPRTSNRNQPQHF
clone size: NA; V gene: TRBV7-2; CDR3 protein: CASSWGGQQDNEQFF
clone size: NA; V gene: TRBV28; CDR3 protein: CATRGYNEQFF
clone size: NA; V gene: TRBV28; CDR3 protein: CATRRGTGNTIYF
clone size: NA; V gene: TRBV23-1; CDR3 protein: CASSQSRGRETGGYEQYF